This is a list of T cell receptor beta chains from one sample in a study of cytomegalovirus exposure and HLA in healthy donors. Method: immunoSEQ multiplex PCR; TCRdb's copy keeps in-frame clones and lacks some. The repertoire table contains about 130,000 clones. Sequencing input: PBMCs. The receptors originated from a man aged 35 to 55 in good health and CMV-seronegative. CDR3s include the opening cysteine and the closing phenylalanine or tryptophan. The order of the fields is V gene, CDR3 length, J gene, CDR3 protein.

v_gene: TRBV27; len: 13; j_gene: TRBJ1-1; CDR3aa: CASSLRGGTEAFF
v_gene: TRBV5-1; len: 14; j_gene: TRBJ2-6; CDR3aa: CASRSGVGANVLTF
v_gene: TRBV18; len: 13; j_gene: TRBJ2-7; CDR3aa: CASSQEPGYEQYF
v_gene: TRBV7-2; len: 16; j_gene: TRBJ1-2; CDR3aa: CASSLTAGEIVYGYTF
v_gene: TRBV5-8; len: 12; j_gene: TRBJ2-2; CDR3aa: CARGGGTGELFF
v_gene: TRBV5-4; len: 15; j_gene: TRBJ2-7; CDR3aa: CASSFGAKARYEQYF
v_gene: TRBV4-1; len: 19; j_gene: TRBJ1-5; CDR3aa: CASSQEVGDWVVGNQPQHF
v_gene: TRBV19; len: 15; j_gene: TRBJ2-3; CDR3aa: CASSIAGASTDTQYF
v_gene: TRBV11-2; len: 12; j_gene: TRBJ2-7; CDR3aa: CASSNEYHEQYF
v_gene: TRBV19; len: 14; j_gene: TRBJ2-5; CDR3aa: CASSMSRGQETQYF
v_gene: TRBV19; len: 15; j_gene: TRBJ2-6; CDR3aa: CASSPLSSGANVLTF
v_gene: TRBV11-2; len: 13; j_gene: TRBJ1-2; CDR3aa: CASSPGQNYGYTF
v_gene: TRBV28; len: 15; j_gene: TRBJ2-1; CDR3aa: CASNLLAGTYNEQFF
v_gene: TRBV7-8; len: 18; j_gene: TRBJ2-5; CDR3aa: CASSLARGRGAVQETQYF
v_gene: TRBV5-4; len: 15; j_gene: TRBJ1-1; CDR3aa: CASSPMTGGGTEAFF
v_gene: TRBV30; len: 14; j_gene: TRBJ2-2; CDR3aa: CAWQRSANTGELFF
v_gene: TRBV19; len: 13; j_gene: TRBJ2-7; CDR3aa: CASSILQGYEQYF
v_gene: TRBV5-1; len: 17; j_gene: TRBJ2-7; CDR3aa: CASSKGLAGLSSYEQYF
v_gene: TRBV6-1; len: 13; j_gene: TRBJ2-7; CDR3aa: CATLAKRFYEQYF
v_gene: TRBV5-1; len: 15; j_gene: TRBJ2-1; CDR3aa: CASSLLAGANNEQFF
v_gene: TRBV6-6; len: 14; j_gene: TRBJ2-7; CDR3aa: CASIEGDISYEQYF
v_gene: TRBV5-1; len: 15; j_gene: TRBJ2-1; CDR3aa: CASSLVGGRSNEQFF
v_gene: TRBV5-4; len: 14; j_gene: TRBJ1-2; CDR3aa: CASSSNAGNYGYTF
v_gene: TRBV5-6; len: 15; j_gene: TRBJ1-1; CDR3aa: CASSSPALQGPEAFF
v_gene: TRBV6-1; len: 14; j_gene: TRBJ1-2; CDR3aa: CASSDWQVRSGYTF
v_gene: TRBV20-1; len: 11; j_gene: TRBJ2-7; CDR3aa: CPRLAGPPSCF
v_gene: TRBV2; len: 13; j_gene: TRBJ2-5; CDR3aa: CASRASGSETQYF
v_gene: TRBV4-1; len: 15; j_gene: TRBJ2-3; CDR3aa: CASSQDLGSLDTQYF
v_gene: TRBV2; len: 16; j_gene: TRBJ1-2; CDR3aa: CASRGGKGETNYGYTF
v_gene: TRBV28; len: 13; j_gene: TRBJ2-7; CDR3aa: CASTPRAFYEQYF
v_gene: TRBV4-1; len: 16; j_gene: TRBJ1-4; CDR3aa: CASSQDSLQGFGKLFF
v_gene: TRBV5-4; len: 15; j_gene: TRBJ2-7; CDR3aa: CASSPGRGRVIEQYF
v_gene: TRBV5-1; len: 13; j_gene: TRBJ1-1; CDR3aa: CASSFGETTEAFF
v_gene: TRBV6-4; len: 13; j_gene: TRBJ1-5; CDR3aa: CASSIEFNQPQHF
v_gene: TRBV7-8; len: 14; j_gene: TRBJ1-2; CDR3aa: CASSLGQGVRGYTF
v_gene: TRBV30; len: 13; j_gene: TRBJ2-5; CDR3aa: CAWKQAPKETQYF
v_gene: TRBV7-9; len: 14; j_gene: TRBJ2-1; CDR3aa: CASDRSGSGNEQFF
v_gene: TRBV25-1; len: 16; j_gene: TRBJ2-6; CDR3aa: CASSEAGVAGANVLTF
v_gene: TRBV5-4; len: 14; j_gene: TRBJ1-2; CDR3aa: CASSSPTGNYGYTF
v_gene: TRBV5-5; len: 13; j_gene: TRBJ1-1; CDR3aa: CASSLARGIRAFF
v_gene: TRBV7-8; len: 17; j_gene: TRBJ2-3; CDR3aa: CASSSTTGGYSTDTQYF
v_gene: TRBV7-7; len: 15; j_gene: TRBJ2-1; CDR3aa: CASSLGRESYNEQFF